One sample yielded the 6 T cell receptor beta chains listed below, sequenced in a study of blood T cell repertoires in COVID-19. Repertoires were generated with immunoSEQ multiplex PCR, while TCRdb's copy carries only in-frame clones and drops some. The sample shows fewer than 120,000 clones, roughly 82% of them seen only once. Sequenced: peripheral blood. These receptors originate from a woman aged 55-75 years with acute or convalescent COVID-19.

The chain is built from TRBV12-5 and TRBJ1-2, with TRBD1 as a possible D gene (6 bases). The CDR3 runs 20 residues. The V gene lost 3 bases and the J gene lost 0 bases, with 26 bases spanning the gap. CDR1 LGHNT and CDR2 FRNRAP come from the germline V gene. CDR3 amino acids: CASGFEWGGTGQPTNYGYTF. The DNA for the CDR3 is TGTGCTAGTGGTTTTGAGTGGGGGGGCACCGGACAGCCGACTAACTATGGCTACACCTTC.

The rearrangement links TRBV5-1 to TRBJ2-7, with D possibly matching TRBD1 (5 bases). V was cut by 4 bases and J by 0 bases, with 11 bases left in between. The CDR3 length is 14 residues. Germline-derived CDR1 and CDR2 are SGHRS and YFSETQ. CDR3 region: CASSLRQSSYEQYF. CDR3 DNA sequence: TGCGCCAGCAGCCTGCGACAGAGCTCCTACGAGCAGTACTTC.

This chain connects TRBV2 to TRBJ1-1; possible D gene TRBD1, 5 bases. V gave up 9 bases and J gave up 3 bases, with 14 bases separating them. Germline-derived CDR1 and CDR2 are SNHLY and FYNNEI. The length of the CDR3 is 13 residues. CDR3 sequence: CASAGDRDTEAFF. The CDR3, as DNA: TGTGCCAGTGCGGGGGATAGGGACACTGAAGCTTTCTTT.

Here the CDR3 DNA reads TGTGCCAGCAGCCAAGATAGAGGGCCCGGGACCCAGTACTTC. Protein sequence: CASSQDRGPGTQYF. J is TRBJ2-5 and V is TRBV4-2; the D gene is possibly TRBD2 (5 bases). Germline-derived CDR1 and CDR2 are LGHNA and YNFKEQ. The CDR3 is 14 amino acids. Trimming took off 0 bases at V and 7 bases at J, with 12 bases between the two ends.

V and J are TRBV29-1 and TRBJ2-6; D is possibly TRBD1 (5 bases). The ends were cut back, 4 bases at V and 7 bases at J, with 17 bases in the middle. Germline-derived CDR1 and CDR2 are SQVTM and ANQGSEA. This CDR3 is 15 amino acids long. The CDR3 DNA sequence: TGCAGCGTTGTCCCTCAGGGTTCCGGAGCCAACGTCCTGACTTTC. Residues: CSVVPQGSGANVLTF.

The gene calls are TRBV2 and TRBJ1-5; D ambiguous. CDR1 and CDR2 from the germline V gene are SNHLY and FYNNEI. CDR3 size: 10 residues. The V gene lost 4 bases and the J gene lost 11 bases, with 6 bases spanning the gap. The CDR3 loop reads CASSGRTQHF. In DNA, the CDR3 is TGTGCCAGCAGTGGCAGGACCCAGCATTTT.